Given below is one T cell receptor beta chain in context. The same CDR3 can be traced to other DNA sequences in this sample. These data come from a study of Ad26.COV2.S vaccination and SARS-CoV-2 variants. This table comes from immunoSEQ multiplex PCR, and its TCRdb copy is limited to in-frame clones, with some not included. The table shows some 640,000 clones, with around 92% occurring only once. Treatment specified: around 19 received Ad26.COV2.S at low or high dose, single or two shots; about 5 received placebo; per-sample allocation not given. Samples were taken on day 63 after the first vaccine or placebo injection. Material: peripheral blood, obtained in a trial of Ad26.COV2.S vaccine versus placebo. The receptor was derived from a person aged 18 to 59 who received the Ad26.COV2.S COVID-19 vaccine or a placebo.

The CDR3, as DNA: TGTGCCTGGAGCCCTCGAACTGAAGCTTTCTTT. Translated, it gives CAWSPRTEAFF. The chain joins TRBV30 to TRBJ1-1, with D hard to call. Per germline, CDR1 GTSNPN and CDR2 SVGIG (reference sequence). CDR3 length: 11 residues. Trimming pared 3 bases from V and 5 bases from J, leaving 7 bases between.